Listed below are T cell receptor beta chains from one sample, sequenced in a study of PD-L1 blockade in urothelial cancer. Only in-frame clones appear in the TCRdb table, and some are missing; sequencing was by immunoSEQ multiplex PCR. Of about 74,000 clones in the sample, about nine tenths were seen once. Here the sequenced sample was PBMCs, taken around atezolizumab (anti-PD-L1) treatment. These receptors all stem from a man between 65 and 80 years old with urothelial cancer. Each CDR3 is given with its conserved first and last residue. Each record gives: clone size, D gene, V gene, J gene, CDR3 DNA, CDR3 protein. D genes are given only for firm matches. Size tells how often a clone was seen (once, few, many) or the class of an expanded clone, and some rows leave it out.

abundance: NA
d_gene: TRBD1
v_gene: TRBV27
j_gene: TRBJ2-5
CDR3nt: TGTGCCGTCAGGGACAGGATAGGGACCCAGTACTTC
CDR3aa: CAVRDRIGTQYF

abundance: NA
d_gene: NA
v_gene: TRBV7-9
j_gene: TRBJ2-2
CDR3nt: TGTGCCAGCAGCTTAGAGCAGAACACCGGGGAGCTGTTTTTT
CDR3aa: CASSLEQNTGELFF

abundance: NA
d_gene: TRBD2
v_gene: TRBV6-6
j_gene: TRBJ2-7
CDR3nt: TGTGCCAGCACAACCCGACTAGCGGGCGATTACGAGCAGTACTTC
CDR3aa: CASTTRLAGDYEQYF

abundance: NA
d_gene: NA
v_gene: TRBV11-3
j_gene: TRBJ2-2
CDR3nt: TGTGCCAGCAGCTCCGTAGGCCAGGCAAACACCGGGGAGCTGTTTTTT
CDR3aa: CASSSVGQANTGELFF

abundance: NA
d_gene: TRBD2
v_gene: TRBV28
j_gene: TRBJ2-3
CDR3nt: TGTGCCAGCAGTTTGTCTAGCGGGAGAGGCACAGATACGCAGTATTTT
CDR3aa: CASSLSSGRGTDTQYF

abundance: NA
d_gene: TRBD1
v_gene: TRBV6-1
j_gene: TRBJ2-5
CDR3nt: TGTGCCAGCAGTGACGTTGGGGACAGGATGAAGACCCAGTACTTC
CDR3aa: CASSDVGDRMKTQYF

abundance: NA
d_gene: NA
v_gene: TRBV9
j_gene: TRBJ2-3
CDR3nt: TGTGCCAGCAGCGTAGGAACGACCGGGACAGATACGCAGTATTTT
CDR3aa: CASSVGTTGTDTQYF

abundance: once
d_gene: NA
v_gene: TRBV28
j_gene: TRBJ1-1
CDR3nt: TGTGCCAGCAGTCCGTCCGACAGGAACACTGAAGCTTTCTTT
CDR3aa: CASSPSDRNTEAFF

abundance: NA
d_gene: NA
v_gene: TRBV5-1
j_gene: TRBJ2-6
CDR3nt: TGCGCCAGCAGCTGGGACAACTCTGGGGCCAACGTCCTGACTTTC
CDR3aa: CASSWDNSGANVLTF

abundance: NA
d_gene: NA
v_gene: TRBV6-1
j_gene: TRBJ2-5
CDR3nt: TGTGCCAGCAGACGGGAGGAGACCCAGTACTTC
CDR3aa: CASRREETQYF

abundance: NA
d_gene: NA
v_gene: TRBV6-6
j_gene: TRBJ1-5
CDR3nt: TGTGCCAGCAGACAACAGGGCTTCAATCAGCCCCAGCATTTT
CDR3aa: CASRQQGFNQPQHF

abundance: NA
d_gene: NA
v_gene: TRBV28
j_gene: TRBJ2-4
CDR3nt: TGTGCCAGCAGTTTATGGGGCAGGGTTAGAGCCAAAAACATTCAGTACTTC
CDR3aa: CASSLWGRVRAKNIQYF

abundance: NA
d_gene: NA
v_gene: TRBV27
j_gene: TRBJ2-2
CDR3nt: TGTGCCAGCAGTTTATGGGCAGGAGGGGCCGGGGAGCTGTTTTTT
CDR3aa: CASSLWAGGAGELFF

abundance: few
d_gene: TRBD1
v_gene: TRBV2
j_gene: TRBJ1-2
CDR3nt: TGTGCCAGTTACAGGGGTAGCGACTATGGCTACACCTTC
CDR3aa: CASYRGSDYGYTF

abundance: many
d_gene: NA
v_gene: TRBV5-6
j_gene: TRBJ2-2
CDR3nt: TGTGCCAGCAGCCCGGGGCTGAGCAGGGGTGGCGGGGAGCTGTTTTTT
CDR3aa: CASSPGLSRGGGELFF

abundance: NA
d_gene: TRBD1
v_gene: TRBV15
j_gene: TRBJ2-6
CDR3nt: TGTGCCACCAGCAGACAGACAGGGACAGGGGCCAACGTCCTGACTTTC
CDR3aa: CATSRQTGTGANVLTF

abundance: NA
d_gene: TRBD1
v_gene: TRBV27
j_gene: TRBJ1-5
CDR3nt: TGTGCCAGCAAAAACAGGGGGCAGCCCCAGCATTTT
CDR3aa: CASKNRGQPQHF

abundance: NA
d_gene: TRBD2
v_gene: TRBV10-3
j_gene: TRBJ2-5
CDR3nt: TGTGCCATCAGGGGGTTTCTAGCGGGAGGAGCAGAGACCCAGTACTTC
CDR3aa: CAIRGFLAGGAETQYF

abundance: NA
d_gene: TRBD2
v_gene: TRBV29-1
j_gene: TRBJ2-7
CDR3nt: TGCAGCGTTGCCTCGGGAGGGAGCTACGAGCAGTACTTC
CDR3aa: CSVASGGSYEQYF

abundance: NA
d_gene: TRBD2
v_gene: TRBV7-3
j_gene: TRBJ2-5
CDR3nt: TGTGCCAGCAGCTCTCACCCGACTAGCGGGATAGAGACCCAGTACTTC
CDR3aa: CASSSHPTSGIETQYF

abundance: NA
d_gene: NA
v_gene: TRBV27
j_gene: TRBJ1-2
CDR3nt: TGTGCCAGCAGTTTAGACAGAGCTTATGGCTACACCTTC
CDR3aa: CASSLDRAYGYTF

abundance: NA
d_gene: TRBD1
v_gene: TRBV28
j_gene: TRBJ1-5
CDR3nt: TGTGCCATAAGACAGGGGGAGAGCAATCAGCCCCAGCATTTT
CDR3aa: CAIRQGESNQPQHF

abundance: once
d_gene: TRBD1
v_gene: TRBV5-4
j_gene: TRBJ2-1
CDR3nt: TGTGCCAGCAGTTTTGACAGGGCGACGCACAATGAGCAGTTCTTC
CDR3aa: CASSFDRATHNEQFF

abundance: NA
d_gene: NA
v_gene: TRBV19
j_gene: TRBJ2-2
CDR3nt: TGTGCCAGTAGTATACGGCCCGGGGCGAACACCGGGGAGCTGTTTTTT
CDR3aa: CASSIRPGANTGELFF

abundance: NA
d_gene: TRBD1
v_gene: TRBV6-5
j_gene: TRBJ2-5
CDR3nt: TGTGCCAGCAGTACTTCCGGGACAGGAGAGACCCAGTACTTC
CDR3aa: CASSTSGTGETQYF

abundance: once
d_gene: NA
v_gene: TRBV11-2
j_gene: TRBJ2-5
CDR3nt: TGTGCCAGCAGCCCTCAGGGGCGTGAGGAGACCCAGTACTTC
CDR3aa: CASSPQGREETQYF

abundance: NA
d_gene: NA
v_gene: TRBV6-6
j_gene: TRBJ2-4
CDR3nt: TGTGCCAGCAGCCCCGACGGGGGCATTCAGTACTTC
CDR3aa: CASSPDGGIQYF

abundance: once
d_gene: NA
v_gene: TRBV18
j_gene: TRBJ2-4
CDR3nt: TGTGCCAGCTCACTCCCTCAGGGGCAGAGAAACATTCAGTACTTC
CDR3aa: CASSLPQGQRNIQYF

abundance: NA
d_gene: TRBD1
v_gene: TRBV4-1
j_gene: TRBJ1-1
CDR3nt: TGCGCCAGCAGCACAGAAGTCAGGGGGGTGAACACTGAAGCTTTCTTT
CDR3aa: CASSTEVRGVNTEAFF

abundance: few
d_gene: TRBD2
v_gene: TRBV6-4
j_gene: TRBJ2-1
CDR3nt: TGTGCCAGCAGTATGAGCGGGAGTATGGATGAGCAGTTCTTC
CDR3aa: CASSMSGSMDEQFF

abundance: NA
d_gene: TRBD1
v_gene: TRBV6-5
j_gene: TRBJ1-2
CDR3nt: TGTGCCAGCAGCGCAGGGGGCACGAGCTATGGCTACACCTTC
CDR3aa: CASSAGGTSYGYTF

abundance: NA
d_gene: TRBD2
v_gene: TRBV14
j_gene: TRBJ2-7
CDR3nt: TGTGCCAGCAGCCTCGGGACTAGCGGGAGCAGGTACGAGCAGTACTTC
CDR3aa: CASSLGTSGSRYEQYF

abundance: NA
d_gene: TRBD1
v_gene: TRBV6-1
j_gene: TRBJ2-7
CDR3nt: TGTGCCAGCAGGGTGGACAGGGTAGGGACCTACGAGCAGTACTTC
CDR3aa: CASRVDRVGTYEQYF

abundance: NA
d_gene: TRBD2
v_gene: TRBV5-8
j_gene: TRBJ2-3
CDR3nt: TGTGCCAGCAGCTTTAGGTCGGGAGGGGCAGATACGCAGTATTTT
CDR3aa: CASSFRSGGADTQYF

abundance: NA
d_gene: TRBD2
v_gene: TRBV5-5
j_gene: TRBJ2-5
CDR3nt: TGTGCCAGTAAGCGGGACCGGTTGGAGACCCAGTACTTC
CDR3aa: CASKRDRLETQYF

abundance: NA
d_gene: NA
v_gene: TRBV15
j_gene: TRBJ1-5
CDR3nt: TGTGCCACCAGCAGAGATCAGTATCAGCCCCAGCATTTT
CDR3aa: CATSRDQYQPQHF

abundance: NA
d_gene: TRBD2
v_gene: TRBV6-5
j_gene: TRBJ2-3
CDR3nt: TGTGCCAGCAGTTACCCTTTACTAGCGGGAGAGGATACGCAGTATTTT
CDR3aa: CASSYPLLAGEDTQYF

abundance: NA
d_gene: TRBD1
v_gene: TRBV4-1
j_gene: TRBJ1-4
CDR3nt: TGCGCCAGCAGCCAAGATGAAGGACAGGGTTCAAAACTGTTTTTT
CDR3aa: CASSQDEGQGSKLFF

abundance: NA
d_gene: NA
v_gene: TRBV5-4
j_gene: TRBJ2-1
CDR3nt: TGTGCCAGCACTCCAGGAGGGCGGTCCTACAATGAGCAGTTCTTC
CDR3aa: CASTPGGRSYNEQFF

abundance: NA
d_gene: NA
v_gene: TRBV9
j_gene: TRBJ2-7
CDR3nt: TGTGCCAGCAGCGTAGCGAGTAGCTCCTACGAGCAGTACTTC
CDR3aa: CASSVASSSYEQYF

abundance: NA
d_gene: TRBD2
v_gene: TRBV19
j_gene: TRBJ2-7
CDR3nt: TGTGCCAGTAGCCCTAGCGGTGGCGGGGAGGGATACGAGCAGTACTTC
CDR3aa: CASSPSGGGEGYEQYF

abundance: NA
d_gene: NA
v_gene: TRBV29-1
j_gene: TRBJ2-5
CDR3nt: TGCAGCGTTGGTGGAGACGAGACCCAGTACTTC
CDR3aa: CSVGGDETQYF

abundance: once
d_gene: NA
v_gene: TRBV5-1
j_gene: TRBJ2-5
CDR3nt: TGCGCCAGCAGGGCAGACCAAGAGACCCAGTACTTC
CDR3aa: CASRADQETQYF

abundance: NA
d_gene: NA
v_gene: TRBV13
j_gene: TRBJ2-6
CDR3nt: TGTGCCAGCAGCTCCACAGCTGGGGCCAACGTCCTGACTTTC
CDR3aa: CASSSTAGANVLTF